The T cell receptor beta chain described here comes from a study of vaccination effects on CD4 cells after COVID-19. A few counts support this clone. Antigen unknown. ViraFEST expansion of antigen-specific CD4+ T cells with viral peptide pools preceded sequencing. Upon completion of roughly ten days in culture, CD4+ T cells were isolated. No vaccinee had earlier SARS-CoV-2 infection, and nucleocapsid antibodies were negative. Assay: immunoSEQ multiplex PCR; the TCRdb copy retains only in-frame clones and omits some. The sample yields just under 45,000 clones, around 78% seen once. The sample in question was CD4+ T cells from PBMCs cultured with SARS-CoV-2 spike peptides, obtained before COVID-19 vaccination. The receptor's source is a human donor who received a COVID-19 vaccine.

The CDR3 loop is CATGRDRGTGELFF. CDR3 coding DNA: TGTGCCACCGGCCGGGACAGGGGGACCGGGGAGCTGTTTTTT. The V call is TRBV19, the J call TRBJ2-2, with 11 bases fitting TRBD1. This CDR3 contains 14 residues. V lost 10 bases and J lost 5; bases outside the gene matches: 6. Germline assignment: CDR1 LNHDA and CDR2 SQIVND (reference sequence). The whole variable domain, remainder taken from reference TRBV19 and TRBJ2-2, is DGGITQSPKYLFRKEGQNVTLSCEQNLNHDAMYWYRQDPGQGLRLIYYSQIVNDFQKGDIAEGYSVSREKKESFPLTVTSAQKNPTAFYLCATGRDRGTGELFFGEGSRLTVL.